This TCR beta chain was sequenced during a study of beta chain features in type 1 diabetes. The CDR3 length is 12 residues. With 3 bases removed from V and 5 bases from J, the gap between germline ends came to 6 bases. Germline V CDR1 and CDR2: SGHNT, YYREEE (reference sequence). Every bit of the isolated RNA underwent reverse transcription, so sequencing read expressed TCRB transcripts. Repertoires were generated with immunoSEQ multiplex PCR, while TCRdb's copy carries only in-frame clones and drops some. This table has 310,000 or so clones, roughly 8% appearing once. This rearrangement joins TRBV5-4 to TRBJ1-5; D uncertain. This sequence was found in a woman in her late teens or twenties in good health. The sample comprised central memory CD4+ T cells from blood. This CDR3 is CASSSSDQPQHF. The CDR3 DNA follows: TGTGCCAGCAGCTCCTCTGATCAGCCCCAGCATTTT.